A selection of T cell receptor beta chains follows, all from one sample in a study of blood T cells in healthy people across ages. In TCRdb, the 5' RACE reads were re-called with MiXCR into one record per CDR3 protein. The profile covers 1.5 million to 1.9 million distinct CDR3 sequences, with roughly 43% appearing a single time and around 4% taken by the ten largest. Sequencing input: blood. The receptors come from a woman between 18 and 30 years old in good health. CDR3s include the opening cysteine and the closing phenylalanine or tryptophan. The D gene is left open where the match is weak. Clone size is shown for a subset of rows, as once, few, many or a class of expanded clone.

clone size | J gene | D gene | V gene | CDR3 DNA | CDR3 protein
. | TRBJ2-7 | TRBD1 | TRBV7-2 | TGTGCCAGCAGCCCTCCCAATCATGTAACGACAGGGGAACACGAGCAGTACTTC | CASSPPNHVTTGEHEQYF
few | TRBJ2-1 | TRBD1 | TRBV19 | TGTGCCAGTAGTGGGGGACAGGGTTACAATGAGCAGTTCTTC | CASSGGQGYNEQFF
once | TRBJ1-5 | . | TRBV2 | TGTGCCAGCAGTGGGACACCTTCTTGGAATCAGCCCCAGCATTTT | CASSGTPSWNQPQHF
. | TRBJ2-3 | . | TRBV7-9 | TGTGCCGGCAGCGTAGGATGGGCAGATACGCAGTATTTT | CAGSVGWADTQYF
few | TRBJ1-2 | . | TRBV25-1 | TGTGCCAGCAGTGAATACCCGACAGGCTATGGCTACACCTTC | CASSEYPTGYGYTF
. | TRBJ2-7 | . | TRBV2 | TGTGCCAGCAGTCCGACAGGCGCTGCCGACAATGAGCAGTACTTC | CASSPTGAADNEQYF
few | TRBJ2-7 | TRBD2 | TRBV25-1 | TGTGCCAGCAGTGCCCCGGGACTAGCGGGAGGAAAGTACGAGCAGTACTTC | CASSAPGLAGGKYEQYF
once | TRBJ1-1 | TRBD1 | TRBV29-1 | TGCAGCGTTGGGGGGGGACAGATTGGGGCTTTCTTT | CSVGGGQIGAFF
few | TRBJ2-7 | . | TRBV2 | TGTGCCAGCAGTGGGTGGGGGAATGAGCAGTACTTC | CASSGWGNEQYF
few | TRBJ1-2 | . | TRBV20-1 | TGCAGTGCTAGGGGGAACGGGTTCTATGGCTACACCTTC | CSARGNGFYGYTF
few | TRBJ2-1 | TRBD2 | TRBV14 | TGTGCCAGCAGCTCGACTAGCGGAAACTACAATGAGCAGTTCTTC | CASSSTSGNYNEQFF
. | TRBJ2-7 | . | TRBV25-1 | TGTGCCAGCAGTGAAGGAGCAGATTACAATGAGCAGTACTTC | CASSEGADYNEQYF
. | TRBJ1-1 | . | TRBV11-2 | TGTGCCAGCAGCACCGACAGAACCAGCACTGAAGCTTTCTTT | CASSTDRTSTEAFF
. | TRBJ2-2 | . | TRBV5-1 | TGCGCCAGCAGCGTTACGGGGGAGTGGGAGCTGTTTTTT | CASSVTGEWELFF
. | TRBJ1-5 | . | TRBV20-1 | TGCAGTGCCTTGAGAGGGGATGGTCAGCCCCAGCATTTT | CSALRGDGQPQHF
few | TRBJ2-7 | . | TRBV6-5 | TGTGCCAGCAGCCCAGGTTCGCTTTTACTTTTCTACGAGCAGTACTTC | CASSPGSLLLFYEQYF
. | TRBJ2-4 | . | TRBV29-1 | TGCAGCGTTGATGCGGGACAGAGCAAAAACATTCAGTACTTC | CSVDAGQSKNIQYF
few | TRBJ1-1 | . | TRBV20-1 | TGCAGTGCGGCGGGGCCTATGAACACTGAAGCTTTCTTT | CSAAGPMNTEAFF
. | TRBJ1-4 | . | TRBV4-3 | TGCGCCGGCAGCCAAGAGGGGAGGCTGGCTAATGAAAAACTGTTTTTT | CAGSQEGRLANEKLFF
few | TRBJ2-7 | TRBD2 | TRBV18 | TGTGCCAGCTCACCAATAGCGGGGAACTACGAGCAGTACTTC | CASSPIAGNYEQYF
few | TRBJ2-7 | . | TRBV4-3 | TGCGCCAGCAGCCAAGATCAGGAAACCTACGAGCAGTACTTC | CASSQDQETYEQYF
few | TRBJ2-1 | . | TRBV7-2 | TGTGCCAGCAGCTTATCGGCGGGGTTCGTCATCGAGCAGTTCTTC | CASSLSAGFVIEQFF
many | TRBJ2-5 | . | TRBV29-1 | TGCAGCGTAGACGTCTACAGAAATGAGCAGTACTTC | CSVDVYRNEQYF
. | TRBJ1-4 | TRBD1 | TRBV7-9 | TGTGCCAGCAGCTGGGGACAGTTCGGAAAACTGTTTTTT | CASSWGQFGKLFF
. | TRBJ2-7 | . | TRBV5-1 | TGCGCCAGCAACGCCCTGACAGGTCCTCGTGAGCAGTACTTC | CASNALTGPREQYF
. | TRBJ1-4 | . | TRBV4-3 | TGCGCCAGCAGCCAAGAAGAGGGCCCTGCAACTAATGAAAAACTGTTTTTT | CASSQEEGPATNEKLFF
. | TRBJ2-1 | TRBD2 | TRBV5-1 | TGCGCCAGCAGCCTGGGACTAGACGACAATGAGCAGTTCTTC | CASSLGLDDNEQFF
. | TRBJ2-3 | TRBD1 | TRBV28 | TGTGACAGCAGCCAATCCATTACAGGGGGCTACACAGATACGCAGTATTTT | CDSSQSITGGYTDTQYF
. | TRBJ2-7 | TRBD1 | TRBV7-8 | TGTGCCAGCAGCCCCCGGGACAGGGAATACGAGCAGTACTTC | CASSPRDREYEQYF
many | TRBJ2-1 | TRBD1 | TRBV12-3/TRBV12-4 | TGTGCCAGCAGTCCCCCGGGACAGGGCATTGGTGAGCAGTTCTTC | CASSPPGQGIGEQFF
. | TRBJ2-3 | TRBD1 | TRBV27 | TGTGCCAGCAGGGCCTTGACAGGGGGTCACACAGATACGCAGTATTTT | CASRALTGGHTDTQYF
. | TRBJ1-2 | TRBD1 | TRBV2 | TGTGCCAGGCGGGGGACAGCCTCCAACTATGGCTACACCTTC | CARRGTASNYGYTF
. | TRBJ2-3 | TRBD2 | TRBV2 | TGTGCCAGCGGGGGACTATACACGGATACGCAGTATTTT | CASGGLYTDTQYF